These 4 T cell receptor beta chains were all obtained from the same sample, sequenced in a study of shared clonotypes between healthy human individuals. Profiling relied on immunoSEQ multiplex PCR, and the TCRdb table lists in-frame clones only, not all of them. The sample yields over a million clones, about 76% seen once. The specimen sequenced was memory CD4+ T cells sorted from blood. Documented subset: CD45RA-negative fraction. Receptors originate from a man aged 18 to 35 in good health.

Details on this clone: This same CDR3 is encoded by further DNA sequences in the sample. The chain couples TRBV28 to TRBJ1-5, with TRBD1 matching over 9 bases. The CDR3 spans 16 residues. Unmatched junction bases numbered 8, after V lost 4 bases and J lost 4 bases. CDR1 MDHEN and CDR2 SYDVKM come from the germline V gene. The CDR3 protein is CASSSLTGGGNQPQHF. DNA for the CDR3: TGTGCCAGCAGTTCCCTAACAGGGGGCGGGAATCAGCCCCAGCATTTT.

V is TRBV28 and J is TRBJ2-2; D remains ambiguous. Germline lookup yields CDR1 MDHEN and CDR2 SYDVKM. The V end was cut by 6 bases, the J end by 4 bases, with 6 bases between. The CDR3 runs to 12 residues. The CDR3 coding sequence is TGTGCCAGCAGCAGGTTCACCGGGGAGCTGTTTTTT. It encodes CASSRFTGELFF.

This rearrangement joins TRBV4-2 to TRBJ2-5, with a possible D match to TRBD2 (5 bases). The ends were cut back, 0 bases at V and 5 bases at J, with 10 bases in the middle. The germline V gene encodes CDR1 LGHNA and CDR2 YNFKEQ. The CDR3 is 14 residues long. The CDR3 spells CASSQENLAETQYF. CDR3 bases: TGTGCCAGCAGCCAAGAGAACCTAGCTGAGACCCAGTACTTC.

The rearrangement uses TRBV10-1 and TRBJ2-1; 7 nucleotides line up with TRBD2. Trimming took 4 bases from V and 5 from J; bases not matched to a gene: 5. The CDR3 totals 14 residues. Germline-derived CDR1 and CDR2 are WNHNN and SYGVQD (reference sequence). CDR3 amino acids: CASSALAVNNEQFF. In DNA form, the CDR3 reads TGCGCCAGCAGTGCGCTAGCGGTAAACAATGAGCAGTTCTTC.